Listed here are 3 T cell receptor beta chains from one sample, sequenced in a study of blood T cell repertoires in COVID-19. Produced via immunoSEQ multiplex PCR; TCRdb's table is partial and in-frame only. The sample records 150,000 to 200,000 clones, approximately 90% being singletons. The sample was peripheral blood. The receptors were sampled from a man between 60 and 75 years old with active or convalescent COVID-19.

The CDR3 region is CASSEGGGGEQYF. In DNA form, the CDR3 reads TGTGCCAGCAGTGAAGGGGGAGGCGGGGAGCAGTACTTC. The rearrangement uses TRBV6-1 and TRBJ2-7, with TRBD2 as a possible D gene (6 bases). This CDR3 is built from 13 residues. Trimming took 1 base from V and 7 from J, leaving 11 bases between them. The germline CDR1 and CDR2 sequences are MNHNS and SASEGT.

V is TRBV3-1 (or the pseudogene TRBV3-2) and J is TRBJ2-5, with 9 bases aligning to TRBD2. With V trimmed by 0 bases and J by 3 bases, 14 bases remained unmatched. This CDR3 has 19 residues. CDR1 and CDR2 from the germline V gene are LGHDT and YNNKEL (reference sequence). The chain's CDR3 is CASSQDSTYPRLAEETQYF. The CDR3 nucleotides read TGTGCCAGCAGCCAAGATTCAACCTACCCTAGACTAGCGGAAGAGACCCAGTACTTC.

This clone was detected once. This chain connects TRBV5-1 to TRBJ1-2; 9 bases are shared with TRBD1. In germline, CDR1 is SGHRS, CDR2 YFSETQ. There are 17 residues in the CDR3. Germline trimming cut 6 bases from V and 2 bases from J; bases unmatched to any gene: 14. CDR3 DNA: TGCGCCAGCAACCCCGGGGACAGGGAAGTTTTCAACTATGGCTACACCTTC. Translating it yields CASNPGDREVFNYGYTF.